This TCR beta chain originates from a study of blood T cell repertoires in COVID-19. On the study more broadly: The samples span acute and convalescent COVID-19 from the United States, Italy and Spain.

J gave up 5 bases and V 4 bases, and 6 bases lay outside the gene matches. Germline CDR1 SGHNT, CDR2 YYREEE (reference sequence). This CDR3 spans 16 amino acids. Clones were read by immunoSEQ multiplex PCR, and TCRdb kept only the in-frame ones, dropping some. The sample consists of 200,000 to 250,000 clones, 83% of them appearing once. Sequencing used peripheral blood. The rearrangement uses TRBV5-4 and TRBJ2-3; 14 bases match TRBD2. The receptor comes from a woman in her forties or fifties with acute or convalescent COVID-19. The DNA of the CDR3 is TGTGCCAGCAGCAGCGGACTAGCGGGGGGCCAAGATACGCAGTATTTT. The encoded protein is CASSSGLAGGQDTQYF.